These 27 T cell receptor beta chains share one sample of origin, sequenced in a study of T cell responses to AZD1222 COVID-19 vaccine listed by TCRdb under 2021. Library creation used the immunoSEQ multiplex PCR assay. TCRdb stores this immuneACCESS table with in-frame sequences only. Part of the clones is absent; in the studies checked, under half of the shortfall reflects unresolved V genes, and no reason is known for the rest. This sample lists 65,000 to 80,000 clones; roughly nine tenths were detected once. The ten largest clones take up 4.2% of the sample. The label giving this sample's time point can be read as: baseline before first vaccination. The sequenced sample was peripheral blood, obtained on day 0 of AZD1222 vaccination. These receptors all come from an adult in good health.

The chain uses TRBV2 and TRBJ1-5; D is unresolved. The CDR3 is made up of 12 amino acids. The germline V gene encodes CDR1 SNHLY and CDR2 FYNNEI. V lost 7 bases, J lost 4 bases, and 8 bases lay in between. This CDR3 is CASTDGNQPQHF. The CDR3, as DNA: TGTGCCAGCACGGACGGAAATCAGCCCCAGCATTTT. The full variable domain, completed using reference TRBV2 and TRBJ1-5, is EPEVTQTPSHQVTQMGQEVILRCVPISNHLYFYWYRQILGQKVEFLVSFYNNEISEKSEIFDDQFSVERPDGSNFTLKIRSTKLEDSAMYFCASTDGNQPQHFGDGTRLSIL.

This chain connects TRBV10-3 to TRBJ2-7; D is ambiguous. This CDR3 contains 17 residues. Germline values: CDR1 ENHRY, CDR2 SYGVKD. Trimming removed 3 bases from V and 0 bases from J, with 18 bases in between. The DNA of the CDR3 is TGTGCCATCAGTGATATTTTAGGCGGCGGCTACTCCTACGAGCAGTACTTC. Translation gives CAISDILGGGYSYEQYF.

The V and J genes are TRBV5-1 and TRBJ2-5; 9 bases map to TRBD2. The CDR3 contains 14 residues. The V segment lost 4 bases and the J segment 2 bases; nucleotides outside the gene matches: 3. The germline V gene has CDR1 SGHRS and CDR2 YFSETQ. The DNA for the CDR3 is TGCGCCAGCAGCGGGACTAGCAGACAAGAGACCCAGTACTTC. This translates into CASSGTSRQETQYF.

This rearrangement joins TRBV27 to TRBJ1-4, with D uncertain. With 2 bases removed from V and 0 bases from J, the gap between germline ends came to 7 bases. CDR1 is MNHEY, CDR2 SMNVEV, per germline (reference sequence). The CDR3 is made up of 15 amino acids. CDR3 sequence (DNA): TGTGCCAGCAGTTTAAGTCTTACAACTAATGAAAAACTGTTTTTT. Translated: CASSLSLTTNEKLFF. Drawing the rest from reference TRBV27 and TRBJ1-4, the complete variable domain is EAQVTQNPRYLITVTGKKLTVTCSQNMNHEYMSWYRQDPGLGLRQIYYSMNVEVTDKGDVPEGYKVSRKEKRNFPLILESPSPNQTSLYFCASSLSLTTNEKLFFGSGTQLSVL.

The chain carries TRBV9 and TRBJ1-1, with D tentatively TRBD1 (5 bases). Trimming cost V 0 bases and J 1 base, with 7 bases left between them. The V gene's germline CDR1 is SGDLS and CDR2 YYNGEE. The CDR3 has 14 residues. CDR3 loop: CASSVGQPNTEAFF. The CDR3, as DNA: TGTGCCAGCAGCGTAGGACAGCCGAACACTGAAGCTTTCTTT.

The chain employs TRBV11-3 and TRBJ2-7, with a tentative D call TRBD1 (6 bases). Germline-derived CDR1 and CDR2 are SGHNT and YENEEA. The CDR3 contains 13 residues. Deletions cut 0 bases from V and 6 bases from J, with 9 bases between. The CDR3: CASSLDGQLEQYF. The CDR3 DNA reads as TGTGCCAGCAGCTTAGATGGACAGCTCGAGCAGTACTTC.

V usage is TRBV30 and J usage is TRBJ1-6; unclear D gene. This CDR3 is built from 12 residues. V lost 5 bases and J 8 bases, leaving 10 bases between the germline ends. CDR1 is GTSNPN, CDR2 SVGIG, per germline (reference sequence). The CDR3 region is CAWGRNDSPLHF. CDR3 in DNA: TGTGCCTGGGGCAGGAACGATTCACCCCTCCACTTT.

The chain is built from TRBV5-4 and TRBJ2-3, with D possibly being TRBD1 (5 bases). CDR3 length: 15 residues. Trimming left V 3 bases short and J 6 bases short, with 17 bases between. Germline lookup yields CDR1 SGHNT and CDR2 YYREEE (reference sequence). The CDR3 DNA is TGTGCCAGCAGCTCAGCAGGGTCCTTGGTGGATACGCAGTATTTT. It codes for CASSSAGSLVDTQYF.

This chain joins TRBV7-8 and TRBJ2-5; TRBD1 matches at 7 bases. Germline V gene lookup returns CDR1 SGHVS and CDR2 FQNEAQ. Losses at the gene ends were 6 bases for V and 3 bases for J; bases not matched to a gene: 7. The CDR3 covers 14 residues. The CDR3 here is CASSQQGRKETQYF. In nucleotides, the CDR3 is TGTGCCAGCAGTCAACAGGGGCGCAAAGAGACCCAGTACTTC.

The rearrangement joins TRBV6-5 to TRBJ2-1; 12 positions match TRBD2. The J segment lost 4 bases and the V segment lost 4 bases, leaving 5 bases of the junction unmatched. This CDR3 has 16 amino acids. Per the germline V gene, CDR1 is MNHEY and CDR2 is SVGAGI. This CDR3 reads CASSSGTSGSYNEQFF. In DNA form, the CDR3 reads TGTGCCAGCAGTTCCGGGACTAGCGGGTCATACAATGAGCAGTTCTTC.

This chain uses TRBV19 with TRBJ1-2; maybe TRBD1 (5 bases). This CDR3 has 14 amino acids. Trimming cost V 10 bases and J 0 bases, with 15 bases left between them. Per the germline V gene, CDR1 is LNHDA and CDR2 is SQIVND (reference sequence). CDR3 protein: CATSTAAPNYGYTF. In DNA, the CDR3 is TGTGCCACCTCGACAGCCGCCCCTAACTATGGCTACACCTTC.

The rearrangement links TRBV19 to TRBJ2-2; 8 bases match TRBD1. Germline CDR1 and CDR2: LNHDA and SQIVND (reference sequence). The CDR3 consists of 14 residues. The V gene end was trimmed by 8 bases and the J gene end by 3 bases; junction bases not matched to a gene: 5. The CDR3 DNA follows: TGTGCCAGTGGGACAGGAGGTGACACCGGGGAGCTGTTTTTT. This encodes CASGTGGDTGELFF.

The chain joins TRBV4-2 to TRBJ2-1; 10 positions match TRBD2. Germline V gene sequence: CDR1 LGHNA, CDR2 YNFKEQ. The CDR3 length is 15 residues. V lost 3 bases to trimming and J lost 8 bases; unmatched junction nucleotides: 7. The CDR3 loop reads CASSQQRGGRDEQFF. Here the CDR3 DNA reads TGTGCCAGCAGCCAGCAGCGGGGGGGCCGGGATGAGCAGTTCTTC.

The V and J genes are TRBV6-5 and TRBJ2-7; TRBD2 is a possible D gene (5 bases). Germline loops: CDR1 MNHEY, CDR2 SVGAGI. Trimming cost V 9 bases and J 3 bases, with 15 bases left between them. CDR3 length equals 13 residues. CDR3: CASTEAVSYEQYF. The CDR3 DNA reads TGTGCCAGTACCGAAGCGGTGAGCTACGAGCAGTACTTC.

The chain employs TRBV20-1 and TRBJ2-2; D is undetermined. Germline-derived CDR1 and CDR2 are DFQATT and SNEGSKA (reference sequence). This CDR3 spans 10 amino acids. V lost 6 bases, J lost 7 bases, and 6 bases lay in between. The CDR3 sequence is CSARNGELFF. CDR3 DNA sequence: TGCAGTGCCAGGAACGGGGAGCTGTTTTTT.

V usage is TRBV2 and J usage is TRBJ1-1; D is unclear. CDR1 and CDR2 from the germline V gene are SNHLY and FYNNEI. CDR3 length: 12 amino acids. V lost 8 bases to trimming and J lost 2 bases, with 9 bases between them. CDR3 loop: CASGGSNTEAFF. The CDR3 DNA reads TGTGCCAGCGGTGGCAGTAACACTGAAGCTTTCTTT.

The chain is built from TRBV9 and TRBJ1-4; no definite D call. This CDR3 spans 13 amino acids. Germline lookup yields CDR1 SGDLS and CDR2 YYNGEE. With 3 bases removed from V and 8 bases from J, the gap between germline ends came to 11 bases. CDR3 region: CASSERTDEKLFF. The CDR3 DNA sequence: TGTGCCAGCAGCGAAAGGACGGACGAAAAACTGTTTTTT. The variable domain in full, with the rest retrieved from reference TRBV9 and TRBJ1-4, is DSGVTQTPKHLITATGQRVTLRCSPRSGDLSVYWYQQSLDQGLQFLIQYYNGEERAKGNILERFSAQQFPDLHSELNLSSLELGDSALYFCASSERTDEKLFFGSGTQLSVL.

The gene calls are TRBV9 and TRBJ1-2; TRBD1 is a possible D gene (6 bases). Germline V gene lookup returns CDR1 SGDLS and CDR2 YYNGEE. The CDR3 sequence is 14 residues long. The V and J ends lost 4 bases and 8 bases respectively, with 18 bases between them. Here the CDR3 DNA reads TGTGCCAGCAGCACCCACAGGGCCATGGGGGGCTACACCTTC. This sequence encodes CASSTHRAMGGYTF. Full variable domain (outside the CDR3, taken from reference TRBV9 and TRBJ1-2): DSGVTQTPKHLITATGQRVTLRCSPRSGDLSVYWYQQSLDQGLQFLIQYYNGEERAKGNILERFSAQQFPDLHSELNLSSLELGDSALYFCASSTHRAMGGYTFGSGTRLTVV.

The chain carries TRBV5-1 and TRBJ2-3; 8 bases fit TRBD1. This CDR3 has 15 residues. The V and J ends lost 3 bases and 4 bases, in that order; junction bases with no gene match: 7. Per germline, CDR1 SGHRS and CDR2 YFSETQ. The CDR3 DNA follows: TGCGCCAGCAGCTACAGGGGACAGGCCGCAGATACGCAGTATTTT. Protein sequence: CASSYRGQAADTQYF.

Here the CDR3 DNA reads TGTGCCAGCTCACCAGAACATAGCAACACTGAAGCTTTCTTT. It is translated as CASSPEHSNTEAFF. This chain uses TRBV18 with TRBJ1-1; D not certain. The ends were cut back, 2 bases at V and 2 bases at J, with 9 bases in the middle. Germline V CDR1 and CDR2: KGHSH, LQKENI. The length of the CDR3 is 14 residues. Variable domain in full (rest from reference TRBV18 and TRBJ1-1): NAGVMQNPRHLVRRRGQEARLRCSPMKGHSHVYWYRQLPEEGLKFMVYLQKENIIDESGMPKERFSAEFPKEGPSILRIQQVVRGDSAAYFCASSPEHSNTEAFFGQGTRLTVV.

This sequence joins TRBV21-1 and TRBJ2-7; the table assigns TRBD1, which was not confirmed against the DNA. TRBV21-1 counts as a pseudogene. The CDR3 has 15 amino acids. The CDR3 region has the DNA TGTGCCAGCAGCACCGGTCTACAGCCCGCCTACGAGCAGTACTTC. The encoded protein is CASSTGLQPAYEQYF.

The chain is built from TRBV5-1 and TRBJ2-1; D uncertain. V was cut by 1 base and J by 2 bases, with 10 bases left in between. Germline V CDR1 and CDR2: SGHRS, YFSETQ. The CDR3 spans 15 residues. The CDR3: CASSLLRGTYNEQFF. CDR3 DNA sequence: TGCGCCAGCAGCTTGCTCCGCGGTACCTACAATGAGCAGTTCTTC.

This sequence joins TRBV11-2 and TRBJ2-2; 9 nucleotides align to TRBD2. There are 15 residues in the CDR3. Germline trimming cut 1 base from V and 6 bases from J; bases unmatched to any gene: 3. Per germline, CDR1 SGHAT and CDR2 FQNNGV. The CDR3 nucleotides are TGTGCCAGCAGCTTAGCTCTAGCGGGATCCGGGGAGCTGTTTTTT. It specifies CASSLALAGSGELFF.

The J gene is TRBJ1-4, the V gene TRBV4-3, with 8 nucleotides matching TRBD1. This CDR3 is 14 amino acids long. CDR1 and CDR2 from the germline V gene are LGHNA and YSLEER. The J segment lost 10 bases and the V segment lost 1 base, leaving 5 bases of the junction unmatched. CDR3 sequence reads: CASSQAHTGGKLFF. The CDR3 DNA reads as TGCGCCAGCAGCCAAGCTCACACAGGGGGAAAACTGTTTTTT.

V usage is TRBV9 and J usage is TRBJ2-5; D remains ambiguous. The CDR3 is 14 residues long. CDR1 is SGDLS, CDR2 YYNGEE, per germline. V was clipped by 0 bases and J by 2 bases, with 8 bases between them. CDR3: CASSVGVAQETQYF. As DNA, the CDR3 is TGTGCCAGCAGCGTAGGGGTAGCACAAGAGACCCAGTACTTC.

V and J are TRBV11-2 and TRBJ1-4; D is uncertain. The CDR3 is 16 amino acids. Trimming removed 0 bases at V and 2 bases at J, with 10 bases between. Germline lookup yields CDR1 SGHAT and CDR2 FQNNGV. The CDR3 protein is CASSLDPAATNEKLFF. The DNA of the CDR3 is TGTGCCAGCAGCTTAGATCCCGCGGCCACTAATGAAAAACTGTTTTTT.

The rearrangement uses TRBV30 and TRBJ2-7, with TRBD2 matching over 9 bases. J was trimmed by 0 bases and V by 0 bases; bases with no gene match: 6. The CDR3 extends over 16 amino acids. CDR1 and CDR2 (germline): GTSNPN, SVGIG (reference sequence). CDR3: CAWSVSRGGLSYEQYF. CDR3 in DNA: TGTGCCTGGAGTGTATCGCGGGGGGGCCTCTCCTACGAGCAGTACTTC.